This TCR beta chain was obtained from a study of molecular identifiers for immune sequencing clone quantification. Study-wide background: Within a replicate experiment, RNA obtained from either about 20,000 or 100,000 naive CD8 cells was divided into five aliquots, and four of those aliquots were then sequenced.

Libraries of bulk TCR were made by previously described methods (with listed TCR primers). TCRdb re-called the PCR reads through MiXCR, storing one row per CDR3 protein. The profile shows approximately 630,000 distinct CDR3 sequences, about 25% of them singletons. CDR3 length equals 16 residues. The ends were cut back, 1 base at V and 0 bases at J, with 13 bases in the middle. Per the germline V gene, CDR1 is MGHDK and CDR2 is SYGVNS. A remark on this clonotype: The antigen remains undetermined.

Points from the study as a whole: Sizes of highly expanded clones could be underestimated through identical TCRs sharing a barcode.

Naive CD8 T cells were picked out by sorting for CD8+CD4-CCR7+CD45RA+. Material: naive CD8+ T cells from blood, with Jurkat cell RNA spiked in. Specified subset: FACS-sorted CD8+CD4-CCR7+CD45RA+ naive T cells. The J gene is TRBJ2-7, the V gene TRBV25-1; D unresolved. This receptor was obtained from a human donor in good health. Some libraries in this study had Jurkat cell RNA spiked in. In nucleotides, the CDR3 is TGTGCCAGCAGTGAATCTTCCCCCGCCAGCTCCTACGAGCAGTACTTC. Translated: CASSESSPASSYEQYF.